The clone carrying this T cell receptor beta chain was detected many times. Its antigen is undetermined. This specimen belongs to a study of post-analysis software for immune sequencing data. Across the study: Recorded disease courses covered relapsing-remitting, secondary progressive and progressive-relapsing multiple sclerosis. Some patients had no subtype annotation.

Sequencing libraries made from TCR beta cDNA carried unique molecular identifiers. The authors obtained roughly 500,000 cDNA molecules from about 0.94 to 9.7 million T cells. TCRdb used MiXCR to reprocess the PCR reads, holding one entry per CDR3 protein. This table has approximately 180,000 distinct CDR3 sequences, roughly 31% appearing once. V lost 1 base and J lost 6, with 15 bases in between. CDR3 length: 15 amino acids. The germline CDR1 and CDR2 sequences are SEHNR and FQNEAQ (reference sequence). Findings and caveats of the study: Versus controls, multiple sclerosis patients showed significantly lower diversity (normalized Chao1). In patients, TRBV5-6, TRBV5-1 and TRBV20-1 belonged to roughly five TRBV segments found more frequently than in controls.

Specimen: blood. This receptor was obtained from a girl aged 5-17 years with multiple sclerosis. J is TRBJ2-5 and V is TRBV7-9; D may be TRBD1 (5 bases). The CDR3 spells CASSLGLGVMKTQYF. The DNA of the CDR3 is TGTGCCAGCAGCTTAGGATTAGGGGTCATGAAGACCCAGTACTTC.